This entry lists 8 T cell receptor beta chains sequenced from one sample in a study of blood T cells in healthy people across ages. Together with a sample-barcoded 5' primer, a J-beta primer mix was included in a second PCR lasting about 6 to 11 cycles. TCRdb reprocessed the 5' RACE reads via MiXCR and lists one record per CDR3 protein. This sample has around 1,800,000 distinct CDR3 sequences, with roughly two fifths found just once. Sequencing was performed on blood. The receptors originated from a human donor in good health.

This clonotype was observed a handful of times. This chain joins TRBV5-6 and TRBJ1-2; TRBD1 matches at 9 bases. The CDR3 loop spans 14 amino acids. The trim removed 2 bases at V and 5 bases at J, leaving 4 bases unmatched. Per the germline V gene, CDR1 is SGHDT and CDR2 is YYEEEE. CDR3 residues: CASSLGDRAYGYTF. As DNA, the CDR3 is TGTGCCAGCAGCTTAGGGGACAGGGCATATGGCTACACCTTC.

The chain is built from TRBV20-1 and TRBJ2-7, with a possible D match to TRBD2 (6 bases). The V gene lost 6 bases and the J gene lost 6 bases, with 24 bases spanning the gap. This CDR3 is 15 amino acids long. Germline CDR1 and CDR2: DFQATT and SNEGSKA (reference sequence). The CDR3 region is CSARNEVAAHGEQYF. The CDR3 DNA sequence: TGCAGTGCCAGGAACGAGGTAGCGGCGCATGGCGAGCAGTACTTC.

To note about this clonotype: This may arise from a read error, as a much more abundant clone is one base away. The CDR3: CASSDGTSGSYEQYF. The CDR3 nucleotides are TGTGCCAGCAGCGACGGGACTAGCGGGTCCTACGAGCAGTACTTC. The chain has TRBV6-2 or TRBV6-3 and TRBJ2-7; 12 positions agree with TRBD2. After removal of 6 bases from V and 1 base from J, the junction contained 4 bases not matched to a gene. The CDR3 length is 15 residues. Germline CDR1 reads MNHEY; CDR2 reads SVGEGT.

This clonotype showed up just a few times. V usage is TRBV12-3 or TRBV12-4 and J usage is TRBJ1-1; D may be TRBD1 (5 bases). The V end lost 0 bases, the J end lost 4 bases, and 9 bases lay between the germline ends. This CDR3 region has 14 residues. The CDR3 DNA follows: TGTGCCAGCAGTTTAGCCAGGGCGAGCACTGAAGCTTTCTTT. Amino acid sequence: CASSLARASTEAFF.

The chain joins TRBV20-1 to TRBJ2-7, with 10 positions matching TRBD2. This CDR3 comprises 14 residues. CDR1 and CDR2 from the germline V gene are DFQATT and SNEGSKA (reference sequence). Trimming cost V 1 base and J 6 bases; bases outside gene matches: 6. The CDR3 nucleotides are TGCAGTGCTAGAGTTGTAGCGGGGGGACGCGAGCAGTACTTC. Translated, it gives CSARVVAGGREQYF.

This clonotype was counted a single time. The rearrangement links TRBV4-2 to TRBJ1-1, with D possibly TRBD1 on 5 matching bases. V lost 2 bases and J lost 7, with 14 bases in between. The CDR3 consists of 14 residues. Per germline, CDR1 LGHNA and CDR2 YNFKEQ. The CDR3 DNA follows: TGTGCCAGCAGCCAACAGACAGAGTATATTGAAGCTTTCTTT. It specifies CASSQQTEYIEAFF.

V gene TRBV12-3 or TRBV12-4 combines with J gene TRBJ1-5; weak D call: TRBD1 (6 bases). V lost 3 bases and J lost 7, with 13 bases in between. CDR3 length equals 14 residues. The CDR3 is CASSLRGALQPQHF. CDR3 coding DNA: TGTGCCAGCAGTTTGCGGGGGGCTCTGCAGCCCCAGCATTTT.

This clonotype was counted a few times. The chain joins TRBV5-1 to TRBJ1-2; 9 bases are a match to TRBD1. The trim removed 1 base at V and 6 bases at J, leaving 7 bases unmatched. The V gene's germline CDR1 is SGHRS and CDR2 YFSETQ. The length of the CDR3 is 15 residues. The CDR3 protein is CASSLIPGQGNGYTF. In nucleotides, the CDR3 is TGCGCCAGCAGCTTGATCCCGGGACAGGGCAATGGCTACACCTTC.